This T cell receptor beta chain was profiled in a study of cytomegalovirus exposure and HLA in healthy donors. Worth noting for this clone: Its antigen is not identified.

The study's findings and limits: A missense DCLRE1C variant was associated with V- and J-gene trimming of TCR beta chains in a later analysis, and an independent cohort replicated the association. The authors excluded some V segments, including TRBV6-2 and TRBV6-3, as indistinguishable.

CDR1 is SGHNT, CDR2 YYREEE, per germline (reference sequence). CDR3 length: 14 amino acids. Trimming pared 2 bases from V and 6 bases from J, leaving 13 bases between. PCR amplification relied on 60 Vbeta primers (plus 13 Jbeta primers). The protocol was immunoSEQ multiplex PCR, while the TCRdb copy is restricted to in-frame clones and leaves out a portion. The profile shows approximately 100,000 clones, 55% to 75% of them singletons. The chain couples TRBV5-4 to TRBJ2-3, with D tentatively TRBD2 (6 bases). The specimen was PBMCs. The receptor was derived from a man in his thirties or forties in good health and CMV-seropositive. CDR3: CASSLELASDTQYF. The CDR3 coding sequence is TGTGCCAGCAGCTTAGAGCTAGCGTCGGATACGCAGTATTTT.